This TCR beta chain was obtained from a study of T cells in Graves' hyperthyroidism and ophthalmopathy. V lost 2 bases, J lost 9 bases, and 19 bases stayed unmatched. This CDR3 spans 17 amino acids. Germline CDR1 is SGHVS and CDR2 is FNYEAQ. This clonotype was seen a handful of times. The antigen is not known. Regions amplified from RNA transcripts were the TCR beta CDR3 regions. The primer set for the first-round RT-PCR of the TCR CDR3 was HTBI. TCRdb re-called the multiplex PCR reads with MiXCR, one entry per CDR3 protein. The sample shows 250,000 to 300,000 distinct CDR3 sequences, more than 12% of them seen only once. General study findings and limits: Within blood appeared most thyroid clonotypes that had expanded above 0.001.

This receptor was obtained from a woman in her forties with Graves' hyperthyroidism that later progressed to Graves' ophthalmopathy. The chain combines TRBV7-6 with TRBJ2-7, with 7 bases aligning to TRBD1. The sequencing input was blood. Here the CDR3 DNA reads TGTGCCAGCAGCTTATCCTTAACCGGGACAGAGATGGACGGGCAGTACTTC. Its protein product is CASSLSLTGTEMDGQYF.